The rows below give T cell receptor beta chains drawn from one sample of a study of T-cell reconstitution after alpha-beta-depleted transplantation in children. TCRdb recomputed calls from the PCR reads with MiXCR, one row per CDR3 protein. Here the sample spans roughly 570,000 distinct CDR3 sequences, roughly 27% being singletons. The sequenced sample was PBMCs, obtained before TCRalphabeta/CD19-depleted stem cell transplant. The source is a boy under three years old with Wiskott-Aldrich syndrome, due to receive a stem cell transplant. CDR3s leave out the opening cysteine and the closing phenylalanine or tryptophan.

SASLGGSQETQY,TRBJ2-5,TRBV20-1
SVGLAGASNEQF,TRBJ2-1,TRBV29-1
ASSFLPSDTQY,TRBJ2-3,TRBV7-8
AWRPGNTIY,TRBJ1-3,TRBV30
ASSPGRRPATDTQY,TRBJ2-3,TRBV28
AWSVLASGRKTQY,TRBJ2-5,TRBV30
ASSLALIRGHPTGELF,TRBJ2-2,TRBV12-3/TRBV12-4
ASLQGLTEAF,TRBJ1-1,TRBV12-3/TRBV12-4
ASSVDGGGDTQY,TRBJ2-3,TRBV9
ASRSGQLTSQY,TRBJ2-5,TRBV28
ASSLNFGIEAF,TRBJ1-1,TRBV5-1
SARDPGGPSYNEQF,TRBJ2-1,TRBV20-1
ASSLGFTSLPTDTQY,TRBJ2-3,TRBV12-3/TRBV12-4
ASSLPEHRREFDTGELF,TRBJ2-2,TRBV11-1
SASGKQGARNYGYT,TRBJ1-2,TRBV20-1
ASSPQRGDRGSNEQF,TRBJ2-1,TRBV27
ASSDPGRPGAQPTEQF,TRBJ2-1,TRBV5-1
ASSLGGQGKETQY,TRBJ2-5,TRBV5-6
ATSKTPAGDTQY,TRBJ2-3,TRBV24-1
SARTGSNQPQH,TRBJ1-5,TRBV20-1
ASSAPGTQKELF,TRBJ2-2,TRBV7-2
ATRDRGHGYEQY,TRBJ2-7,TRBV19
ASSRGTGQSSPLH,TRBJ1-6,TRBV5-1
SAKNLVLKF,TRBJ2-1,TRBV20-1
ASSSRGGLYNEQF,TRBJ2-1,TRBV5-1
ASSPPRGRLF,TRBJ1-4,TRBV6-6
ASSVGTISYEQY,TRBJ2-7,TRBV5-1
ASSVEGAGEQF,TRBJ2-1,TRBV9
ASSLTVGAGANVLT,TRBJ2-6,TRBV5-1
ASSPALGHNEQF,TRBJ2-1,TRBV18
ASSEWGAANTGELF,TRBJ2-2,TRBV10-2
ASSLSGQGSDEQY,TRBJ2-7,TRBV28
ASSQDPDSGNTIY,TRBJ1-3,TRBV4-1
ASSAGTSGKNEQF,TRBJ2-1,TRBV18
ATSVSGRTEAF,TRBJ1-1,TRBV24-1
ASSVRQGDYEQY,TRBJ2-7,TRBV9